The clone carrying this T cell receptor beta chain was observed at least ten times. Its antigen is as yet unknown. The CDR3 covers 13 residues. Looked up from germline, CDR1 is SQVTM and CDR2 is ANQGSEA. V lost 3 bases and J lost 3, with 12 bases in between. TCR beta CDR3 regions were amplified from RNA transcripts. Following a first-round RT-PCR that used HTBI primers, a second-round multiplex PCR was carried out. MiXCR, applied by TCRdb to the multiplex PCR reads, yields one record per CDR3 protein. The profile shows 650,000 to 900,000 distinct CDR3 sequences, around 40% of them singletons. Moderate-to-severe activity, CAS at least 3, NOSPECS at least 4 and duration under 3 months characterized donors with ophthalmopathy. This entry comes from a study of Graves' ophthalmopathy and Graves' hyperthyroidism. At the level of the study: Peripheral blood was collected at initial diagnosis, before any treatment.

The study's findings and limits: The model forecast ophthalmopathy progression, reaching 70.59% sensitivity and roughly 72% specificity.

The chain uses TRBV29-1 and TRBJ2-7, with D tentatively TRBD1 (6 bases). Sequencing used peripheral blood. This TCR was recovered from an adult man with Graves' ophthalmopathy. This chain's CDR3 is CSVDRGAYYEQYF. The CDR3 nucleotides read TGCAGCGTTGACAGGGGAGCCTACTACGAGCAGTACTTC.